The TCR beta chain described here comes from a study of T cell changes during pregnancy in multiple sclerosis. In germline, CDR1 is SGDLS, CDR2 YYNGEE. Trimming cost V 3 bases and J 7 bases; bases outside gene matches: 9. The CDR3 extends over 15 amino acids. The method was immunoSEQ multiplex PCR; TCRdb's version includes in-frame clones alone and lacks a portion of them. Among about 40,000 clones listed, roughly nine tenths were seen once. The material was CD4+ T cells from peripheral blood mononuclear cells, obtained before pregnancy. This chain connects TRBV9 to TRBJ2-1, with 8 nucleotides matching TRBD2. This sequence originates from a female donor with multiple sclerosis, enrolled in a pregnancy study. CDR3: CASSGRTSRENEQFF. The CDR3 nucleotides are TGTGCCAGCAGCGGCCGGACTAGCCGTGAGAATGAGCAGTTCTTC.